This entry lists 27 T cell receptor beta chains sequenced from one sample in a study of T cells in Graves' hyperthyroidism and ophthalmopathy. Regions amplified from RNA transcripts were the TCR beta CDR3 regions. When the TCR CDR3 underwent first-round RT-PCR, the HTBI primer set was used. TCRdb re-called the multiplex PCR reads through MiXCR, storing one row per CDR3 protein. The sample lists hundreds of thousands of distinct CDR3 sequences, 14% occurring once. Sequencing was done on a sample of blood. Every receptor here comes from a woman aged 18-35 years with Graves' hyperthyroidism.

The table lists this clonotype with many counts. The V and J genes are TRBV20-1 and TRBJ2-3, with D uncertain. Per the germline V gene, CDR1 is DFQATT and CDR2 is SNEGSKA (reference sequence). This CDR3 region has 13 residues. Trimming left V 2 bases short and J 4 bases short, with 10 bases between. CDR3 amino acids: CSARPSDADTQYF. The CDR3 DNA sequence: TGCAGTGCTAGACCGTCGGACGCAGATACGCAGTATTTT.

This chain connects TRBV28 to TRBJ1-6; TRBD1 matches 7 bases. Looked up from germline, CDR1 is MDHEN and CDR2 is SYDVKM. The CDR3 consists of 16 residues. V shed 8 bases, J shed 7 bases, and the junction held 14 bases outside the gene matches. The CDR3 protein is CASLSGYNRGNSPLHF. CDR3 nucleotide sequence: TGTGCCAGCCTTTCGGGATATAACAGGGGCAATTCACCCCTCCACTTT.

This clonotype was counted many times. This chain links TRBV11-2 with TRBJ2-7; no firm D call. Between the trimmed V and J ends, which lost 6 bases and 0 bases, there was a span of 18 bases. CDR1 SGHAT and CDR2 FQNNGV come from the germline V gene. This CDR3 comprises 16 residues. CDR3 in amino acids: CASRGSWLGNSYEQYF. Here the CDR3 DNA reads TGTGCCAGCAGGGGGTCCTGGTTGGGGAACTCCTACGAGCAGTACTTC.

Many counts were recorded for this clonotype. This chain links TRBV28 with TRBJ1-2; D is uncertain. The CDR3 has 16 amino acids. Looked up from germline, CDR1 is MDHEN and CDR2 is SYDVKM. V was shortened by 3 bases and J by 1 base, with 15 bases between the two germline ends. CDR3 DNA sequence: TGTGCCAGCAGTTTTGTTGGGTACGAGGGTAACTATGGCTACACCTTC. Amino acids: CASSFVGYEGNYGYTF.

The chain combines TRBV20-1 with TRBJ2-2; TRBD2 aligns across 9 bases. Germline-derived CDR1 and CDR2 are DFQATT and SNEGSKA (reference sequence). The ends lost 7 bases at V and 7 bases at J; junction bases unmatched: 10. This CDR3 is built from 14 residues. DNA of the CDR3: TGCAGTGTCCCGAGCGGGGGGCGAGACGGGGAGCTGTTTTTT. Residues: CSVPSGGRDGELFF.

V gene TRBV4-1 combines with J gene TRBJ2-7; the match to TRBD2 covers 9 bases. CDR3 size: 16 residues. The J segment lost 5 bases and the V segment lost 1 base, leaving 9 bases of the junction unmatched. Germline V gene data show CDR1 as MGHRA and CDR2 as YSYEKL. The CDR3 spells CASSQGRASGRHEQYF. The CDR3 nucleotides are TGCGCCAGCAGCCAAGGGCGGGCCAGCGGGAGGCACGAGCAGTACTTC.

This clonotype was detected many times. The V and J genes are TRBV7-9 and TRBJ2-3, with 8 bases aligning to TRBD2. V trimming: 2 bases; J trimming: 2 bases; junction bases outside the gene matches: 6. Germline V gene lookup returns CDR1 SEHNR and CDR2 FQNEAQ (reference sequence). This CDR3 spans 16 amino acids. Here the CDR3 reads CASSLKLAANTDTQYF. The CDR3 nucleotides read TGTGCCAGCAGCTTAAAACTAGCGGCCAACACAGATACGCAGTATTTT.

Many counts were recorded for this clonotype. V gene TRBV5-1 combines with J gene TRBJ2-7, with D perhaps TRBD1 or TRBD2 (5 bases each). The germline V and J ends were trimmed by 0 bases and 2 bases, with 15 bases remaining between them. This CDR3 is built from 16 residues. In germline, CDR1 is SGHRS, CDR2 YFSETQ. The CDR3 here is CASSLVSGTHTYEQYF. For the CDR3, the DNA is TGCGCCAGCAGCTTGGTGTCCGGGACCCATACCTACGAGCAGTACTTC.

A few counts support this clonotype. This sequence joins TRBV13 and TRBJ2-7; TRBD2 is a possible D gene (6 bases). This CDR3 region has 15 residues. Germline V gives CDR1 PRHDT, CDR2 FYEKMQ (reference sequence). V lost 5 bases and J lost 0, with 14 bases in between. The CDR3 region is CASSGRDGSSYEQYF. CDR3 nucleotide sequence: TGTGCCAGCAGCGGAAGAGACGGGAGCTCCTACGAGCAGTACTTC.

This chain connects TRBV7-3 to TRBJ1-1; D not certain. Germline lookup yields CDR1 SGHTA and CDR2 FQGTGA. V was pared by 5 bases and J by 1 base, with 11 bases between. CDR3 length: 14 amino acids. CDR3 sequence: CASSRRSENTEAFF. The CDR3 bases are TGTGCCAGCAGCCGCCGTTCTGAGAACACTGAAGCTTTCTTT.

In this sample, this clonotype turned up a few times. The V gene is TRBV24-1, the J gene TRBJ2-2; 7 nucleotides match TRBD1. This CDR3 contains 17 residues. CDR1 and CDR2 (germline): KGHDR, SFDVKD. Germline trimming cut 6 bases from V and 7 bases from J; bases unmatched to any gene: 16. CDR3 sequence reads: CATSTPFRQGEVGELFF. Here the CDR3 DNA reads TGTGCCACCAGTACCCCCTTTCGGCAGGGGGAAGTCGGGGAGCTGTTTTTT.

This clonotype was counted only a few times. CDR3 DNA sequence: TGTGCCAGCAGCTTAGCCAGGACAGGGGGTCTCGAGCAGTACTTC. Translating gives CASSLARTGGLEQYF. This sequence joins TRBV7-8 and TRBJ2-7; 10 positions match TRBD1. Germline V gene lookup returns CDR1 SGHVS and CDR2 FQNEAQ. V dropped 0 bases and J dropped 6; count of bases not matched to a gene: 5. The CDR3 has 15 amino acids.

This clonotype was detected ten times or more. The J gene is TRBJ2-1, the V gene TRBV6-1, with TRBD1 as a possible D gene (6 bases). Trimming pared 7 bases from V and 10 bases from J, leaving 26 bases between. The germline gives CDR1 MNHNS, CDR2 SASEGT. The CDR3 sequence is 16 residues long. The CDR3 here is CASTPGQTTSIGEQFF. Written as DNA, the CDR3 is TGTGCCAGCACTCCCGGACAGACCACCTCAATTGGGGAGCAGTTCTTC.

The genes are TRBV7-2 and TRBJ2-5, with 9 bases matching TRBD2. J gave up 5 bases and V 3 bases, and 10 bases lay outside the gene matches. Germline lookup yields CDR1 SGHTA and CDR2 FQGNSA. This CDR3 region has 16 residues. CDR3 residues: CASSFSVAGVQETQYF. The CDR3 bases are TGTGCCAGCAGCTTTTCAGTAGCGGGAGTACAGGAGACCCAGTACTTC.

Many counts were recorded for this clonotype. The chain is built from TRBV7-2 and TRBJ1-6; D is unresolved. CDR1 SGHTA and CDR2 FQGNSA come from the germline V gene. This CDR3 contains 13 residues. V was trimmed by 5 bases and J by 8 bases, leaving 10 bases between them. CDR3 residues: CASSPGLHSPLHF. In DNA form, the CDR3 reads TGTGCCAGCAGCCCCGGTTTACATTCACCCCTCCACTTT. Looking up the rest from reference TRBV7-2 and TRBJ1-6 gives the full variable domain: GAGVSQSPSNKVTEKGKDVELRCDPISGHTALYWYRQSLGQGLEFLIYFQGNSAPDKSGLPSDRFSAERTGGSVSTLTIQRTQQEDSAVYLCASSPGLHSPLHFGNGTRLTVT.

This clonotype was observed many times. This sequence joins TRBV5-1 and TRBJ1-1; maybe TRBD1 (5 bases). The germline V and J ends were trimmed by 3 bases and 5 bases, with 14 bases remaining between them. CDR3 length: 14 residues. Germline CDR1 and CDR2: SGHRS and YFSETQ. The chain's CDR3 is CASSSSGRQTEAFF. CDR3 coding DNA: TGCGCCAGCAGCTCCTCAGGGAGGCAAACTGAAGCTTTCTTT. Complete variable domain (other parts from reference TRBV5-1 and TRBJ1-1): KAGVTQTPRYLIKTRGQQVTLSCSPISGHRSVSWYQQTPGQGLQFLFEYFSETQRNKGNFPGRFSGRQFSNSRSEMNVSTLELGDSALYLCASSSSGRQTEAFFGQGTRLTVV.

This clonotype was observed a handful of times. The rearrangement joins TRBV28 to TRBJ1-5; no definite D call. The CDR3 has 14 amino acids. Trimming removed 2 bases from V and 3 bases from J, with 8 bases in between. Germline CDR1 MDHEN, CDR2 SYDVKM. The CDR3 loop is CASSLPTPNQPQHF. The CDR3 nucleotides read TGTGCCAGCAGTTTACCGACCCCCAATCAGCCCCAGCATTTT. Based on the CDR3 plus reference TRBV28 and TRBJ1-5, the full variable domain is DVKVTQSSRYLVKRTGEKVFLECVQDMDHENMFWYRQDPGLGLRLIYFSYDVKMKEKGDIPEGYSVSREKKERFSLILESASTNQTSMYLCASSLPTPNQPQHFGDGTRLSIL.

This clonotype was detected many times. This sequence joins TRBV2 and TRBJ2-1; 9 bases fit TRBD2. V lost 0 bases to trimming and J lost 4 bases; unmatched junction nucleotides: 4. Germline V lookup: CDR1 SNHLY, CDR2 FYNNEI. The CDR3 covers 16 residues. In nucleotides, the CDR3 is TGTGCCAGCAGTGAAGCGACGACTAGCGGATACAATGAGCAGTTCTTC. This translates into CASSEATTSGYNEQFF.

CDR3 region: CASSQRSGSYEQYF. As DNA, the CDR3 is TGCGCCAGCAGCCAACGTAGCGGGAGTTACGAGCAGTACTTC. J is TRBJ2-7 and V is TRBV4-3, with 9 bases aligning to TRBD2. CDR3 length: 14 amino acids. V was clipped by 2 bases and J by 4 bases; unmatched bases: 3. Germline CDR1 is LGHNA and CDR2 is YSLEER.

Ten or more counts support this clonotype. CDR3: CASSQPGTGQETQYF. The CDR3 DNA reads as TGTGCCAGCAGCCAACCTGGGACAGGTCAAGAGACCCAGTACTTC. The chain employs TRBV3-1 and TRBJ2-5; TRBD1 aligns across 8 bases. This CDR3 comprises 15 residues. The germline CDR1 and CDR2 sequences are LGHDT and YNNKEL (reference sequence). The junction had 4 bases not matched to a gene; V was cut back by 2 bases and J by 2 bases.

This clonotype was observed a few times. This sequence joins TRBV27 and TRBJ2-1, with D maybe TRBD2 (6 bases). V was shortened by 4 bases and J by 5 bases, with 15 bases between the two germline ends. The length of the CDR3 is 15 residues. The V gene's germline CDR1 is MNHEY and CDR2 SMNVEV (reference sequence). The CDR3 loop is CASSSLGSGDNEQFF. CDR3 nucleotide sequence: TGTGCCAGCAGTTCCTTGGGTAGCGGTGACAATGAGCAGTTCTTC.

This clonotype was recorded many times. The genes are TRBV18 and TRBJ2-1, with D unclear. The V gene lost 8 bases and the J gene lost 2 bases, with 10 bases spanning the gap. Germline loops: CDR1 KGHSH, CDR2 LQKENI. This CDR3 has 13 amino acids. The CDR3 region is CASSPLTYNEQFF. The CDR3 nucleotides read TGTGCCAGCAGTCCTTTAACCTACAATGAGCAGTTCTTC.

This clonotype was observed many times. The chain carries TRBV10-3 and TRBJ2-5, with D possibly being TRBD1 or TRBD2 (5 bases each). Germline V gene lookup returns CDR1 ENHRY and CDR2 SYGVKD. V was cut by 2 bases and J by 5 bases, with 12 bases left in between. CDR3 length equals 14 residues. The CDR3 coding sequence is TGTGCCATCAGTGAGAGGGACCTTAGCGAGACCCAGTACTTC. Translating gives CAISERDLSETQYF.

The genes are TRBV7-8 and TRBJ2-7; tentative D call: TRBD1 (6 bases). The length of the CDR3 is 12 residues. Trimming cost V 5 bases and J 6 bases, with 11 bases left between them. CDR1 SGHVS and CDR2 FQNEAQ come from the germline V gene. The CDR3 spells CASSRDRSEQYF. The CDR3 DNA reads TGTGCCAGCAGCCGAGACAGGAGCGAGCAGTACTTC.

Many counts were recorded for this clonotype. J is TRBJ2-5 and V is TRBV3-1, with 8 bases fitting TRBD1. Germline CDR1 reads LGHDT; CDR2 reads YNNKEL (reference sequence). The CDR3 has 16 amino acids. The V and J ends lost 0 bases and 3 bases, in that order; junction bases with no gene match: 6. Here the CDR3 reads CASSQEVRGPKETQYF. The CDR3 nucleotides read TGTGCCAGCAGCCAAGAGGTCAGGGGGCCCAAAGAGACCCAGTACTTC.

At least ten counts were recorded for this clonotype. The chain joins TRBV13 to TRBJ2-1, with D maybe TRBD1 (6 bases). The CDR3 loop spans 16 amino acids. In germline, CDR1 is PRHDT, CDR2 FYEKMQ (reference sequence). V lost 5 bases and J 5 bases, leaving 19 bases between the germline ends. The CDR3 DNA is TGTGCCAGCAGCAAAAGGGGGAGCCCCCTTCACAATGAGCAGTTCTTC. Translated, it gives CASSKRGSPLHNEQFF.

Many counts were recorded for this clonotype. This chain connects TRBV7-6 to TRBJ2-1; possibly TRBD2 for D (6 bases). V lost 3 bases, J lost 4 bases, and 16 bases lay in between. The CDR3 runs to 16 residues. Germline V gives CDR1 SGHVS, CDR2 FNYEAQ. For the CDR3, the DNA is TGTGCCAGCAGCTTGCCCGGCGGGGAAATTTACAATGAGCAGTTCTTC. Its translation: CASSLPGGEIYNEQFF.